A selection of T cell receptor beta chains follows, all from one sample in a study of prognosis after radiotherapy for stage I lung cancer. From the multiplex PCR reads, TCRdb called clonotypes with MiXCR, one entry per CDR3 protein. The sample carries more than 30,000 distinct CDR3 sequences, around 40% recorded once. Sequenced material: PBMCs, taken before or after stereotactic body radiation therapy (not recorded which). These receptors were obtained from a donor aged 50 or older with non-small cell lung cancer. CDR3s include the opening cysteine and the closing phenylalanine or tryptophan. A D gene is named only where the DNA matches it firmly. Some rows mark clone size as missing; the rest say once, few, many or name a class of expanded clone.

J,size,V,D,length,CDR3,DNA
TRBJ2-7,many,TRBV6-1,.,17,CASRRAWRADSSYEQYF,TGTGCCAGCCGTAGGGCATGGCGCGCCGACAGCTCCTACGAGCAGTACTTC
TRBJ2-3,many,TRBV24-1,TRBD2,17,CATSDPGGAGGSDTQYF,TGTGCCACCAGTGACCCCGGTGGGGCGGGGGGGTCAGATACGCAGTATTTT
TRBJ2-7,many,TRBV6-1,TRBD1,15,CASSEEGQGGTEQYF,TGTGCCAGCAGTGAAGAGGGACAGGGGGGGACCGAGCAGTACTTC
TRBJ2-5,.,TRBV10-3,TRBD1,15,CAISDYRQGLETQYF,TGTGCCATCAGTGATTACCGACAGGGCCTTGAGACCCAGTACTTC
TRBJ1-5,many,TRBV30,.,14,CAWSVGQGNQPQHF,TGTGCCTGGAGTGTAGGGCAGGGGAATCAGCCCCAGCATTTT
TRBJ1-4,.,TRBV2,TRBD1,14,CASMDRILNEKLFF,TGTGCCAGCATGGACAGGATTCTCAATGAAAAACTGTTTTTT
TRBJ1-6,.,TRBV28,.,13,CASSDSINSPLHF,TGTGCCAGCAGTGACAGTATTAATTCACCCCTCCACTTT
TRBJ2-2,many,TRBV18,TRBD2,16,CASSPQGLAGAGELFF,TGTGCCAGCTCACCACAGGGACTAGCGGGAGCCGGGGAGCTGTTTTTT
TRBJ2-7,few,TRBV27,.,13,CASRARSGYEQYF,TGTGCCAGCAGAGCTAGAAGTGGTTACGAGCAGTACTTC
TRBJ2-7,medium-sized,TRBV20-1,.,15,CSAQNRDRGSYEQYF,TGCAGTGCTCAGAACCGAGACAGAGGCTCCTACGAGCAGTACTTC
TRBJ2-1,many,TRBV6-5,TRBD2,15,CASSYSSGGANEQFF,TGTGCCAGCAGTTACTCTAGCGGGGGGGCCAATGAGCAGTTCTTC
TRBJ2-3,many,TRBV7-3,.,15,CASSLGPLSTDTQYF,TGTGCCAGCAGCTTAGGTCCCCTTAGCACAGATACGCAGTATTTT
TRBJ2-1,many,TRBV15,.,15,CATRGMGGDWGEQFF,TGTGCCACCAGAGGAATGGGGGGCGACTGGGGTGAGCAGTTCTTC
TRBJ2-7,.,TRBV12-3/TRBV12-4,.,13,CASSHGRYYEQYF,TGTGCCAGCAGTCATGGACGGTACTACGAGCAGTACTTC
TRBJ2-6,many,TRBV7-9,.,18,CASSPWGQGRSGANVLTF,TGTGCCAGCAGCCCCTGGGGGCAGGGGCGGTCTGGGGCCAACGTCCTGACTTTC
TRBJ2-7,.,TRBV11-2,.,15,CASSFFAGPHYKQYF,TGTGCCAGCAGCTTTTTCGCGGGGCCCCACTACAAGCAGTACTTC
TRBJ2-7,few,TRBV27,.,13,CASSLTGTYEQYF,TGTGCCAGCAGCCTGACAGGGACTTACGAGCAGTACTTC
TRBJ1-1,.,TRBV6-9,TRBD1,13,CASTQGGSTEAFF,TGTGCCAGCACCCAAGGGGGCTCCACTGAAGCTTTCTTT
TRBJ1-1,many,TRBV28,.,14,CASTPGPGNTEAFF,TGTGCCAGCACCCCTGGGCCGGGGAACACTGAAGCTTTCTTT
TRBJ1-3,.,TRBV6-2/TRBV6-3,.,13,CASSRGSGNTIYF,TGTGCCAGCTCGCGGGGCTCTGGAAACACCATATATTTT
TRBJ2-4,few,TRBV29-1,TRBD1,14,CSVEDGTGRDIQYF,TGCAGCGTTGAAGATGGGACAGGGCGCGACATTCAGTACTTC
TRBJ1-2,.,TRBV12-3/TRBV12-4,.,12,CASSLAAGSYTF,TGTGCCAGCAGTTTAGCCGCCGGATCCTACACCTTC
TRBJ1-5,many,TRBV27,.,13,CASSPAGDQPQHF,TGTGCCAGCAGCCCGGCGGGAGATCAGCCCCAGCATTTT
TRBJ1-3,many,TRBV11-2,.,14,CASSPRGGRNTIYF,TGTGCCAGCAGCCCGCGAGGGGGGCGAAACACCATATATTTT
TRBJ2-7,many,TRBV5-4,.,14,CASSFRGGTNEQYF,TGTGCCAGCAGCTTCAGGGGGGGCACGAACGAGCAGTACTTC
TRBJ1-1,many,TRBV2,.,15,CASSEMAQVNTEAFF,TGTGCCAGCAGTGAAATGGCACAGGTGAACACTGAAGCTTTCTTT
TRBJ2-3,medium-sized,TRBV6-4,.,15,CASSEARQHTDTQYF,TGTGCCAGCAGTGAAGCCCGACAGCACACAGATACGCAGTATTTT
TRBJ2-1,.,TRBV5-1,.,15,CASSLEGSPYNEQFF,TGCGCCAGCAGCTTGGAAGGGTCCCCCTACAATGAGCAGTTCTTC
TRBJ2-7,.,TRBV4-1,.,13,CASIPGRWYEQYF,TGCGCCAGCATCCCGGGACGTTGGTACGAGCAGTACTTC
TRBJ1-6,medium-sized,TRBV6-2/TRBV6-3,TRBD1,17,CASRRGLLSSYNSPLHF,TGTGCCAGCCGGAGGGGGCTCCTTAGCTCCTATAATTCACCCCTCCACTTT
TRBJ2-6,.,TRBV12-3/TRBV12-4,.,17,CASSMSYLSSGANVLTF,TGTGCCAGCAGTATGAGTTACCTAAGCTCTGGTGCCAACGTCCTGACTTTC
TRBJ1-2,many,TRBV28,.,14,CASSSPGPPTGYTF,TGTGCCAGCAGTTCCCCGGGACCGCCAACGGGCTACACCTTC
TRBJ1-4,many,TRBV28,.,14,CASSASTTNEKLFF,TGTGCCAGCAGTGCCTCTACAACTAATGAAAAACTGTTTTTT
TRBJ2-4,many,TRBV19,TRBD2,16,CASSIEGAGGQDIQYF,TGTGCCAGTAGTATAGAAGGAGCGGGGGGGCAGGACATTCAGTACTTC
TRBJ2-1,many,TRBV19,.,15,CASTYKGGSYNEQFF,TGTGCCAGTACCTATAAGGGGGGCTCCTACAATGAGCAGTTCTTC
TRBJ2-1,many,TRBV2,TRBD2,14,CASSTGLAGHGQFF,TGTGCCAGCAGCACTGGACTAGCGGGCCATGGGCAGTTCTTC
TRBJ2-3,many,TRBV6-9,.,17,CASSEVGGGAPTDTQYF,TGTGCCAGCAGTGAAGTAGGAGGGGGGGCCCCCACAGATACGCAGTATTTT
TRBJ2-5,many,TRBV3-1,.,15,CASSQERRTQETQYF,TGTGCCAGCAGCCAAGAACGGCGGACGCAAGAGACCCAGTACTTC
TRBJ2-1,many,TRBV30,.,11,CAWSGYNEQFF,TGTGCCTGGAGCGGTTACAATGAGCAGTTCTTC
TRBJ2-6,medium-sized,TRBV14,.,17,CASSQVLGSRGANVLTF,TGTGCCAGCAGCCAAGTTTTAGGATCTAGGGGGGCCAACGTCCTGACTTTC
TRBJ1-5,.,TRBV20-1,.,13,CSVTDRIDQPQHF,TGCAGTGTTACGGACCGGATCGATCAGCCCCAGCATTTT
TRBJ2-5,.,TRBV28,.,13,CASNGLQEETQYF,TGTGCCAGCAATGGGTTACAAGAAGAGACCCAGTACTTC
TRBJ2-3,medium-sized,TRBV6-1,TRBD1,13,CASRQGLADTQYF,TGTGCCAGCCGACAGGGATTGGCAGATACGCAGTATTTT
TRBJ2-5,.,TRBV19,TRBD1,15,CPSSIGDRCPETQYF,TGTCCCAGTAGTATAGGGGACAGGTGTCCGGAGACCCAGTACTTC
TRBJ2-2,many,TRBV3-1,.,13,CASRVVGTGELFF,TGTGCCAGCCGGGTAGTGGGAACCGGGGAGCTGTTTTTT
TRBJ2-2,many,TRBV28,TRBD1,14,CASRTGANTGELFF,TGTGCCAGCAGAACAGGGGCCAACACCGGGGAGCTGTTTTTT
TRBJ2-2,medium-sized,TRBV30,.,13,CAWSWQEAGELFF,TGTGCCTGGAGCTGGCAGGAGGCCGGGGAGCTGTTTTTT
TRBJ2-3,many,TRBV2,TRBD2,18,CASSESAGLVQPTDTQYF,TGTGCCAGCAGTGAATCAGCGGGACTAGTTCAACCCACAGATACGCAGTATTTT
TRBJ2-1,medium-sized,TRBV6-1,.,16,CASSPRQRKNHNEQFF,TGTGCCAGCAGTCCCCGACAGAGAAAAAACCACAATGAGCAGTTCTTC
TRBJ2-3,.,TRBV10-3,TRBD2,14,CAISLGTSGNTQYF,TGTGCCATCAGCCTCGGGACTAGCGGAAATACGCAGTATTTT
TRBJ2-5,many,TRBV7-8,.,13,CASSFGPGETQYF,TGTGCCAGCAGCTTTGGGCCTGGAGAGACCCAGTACTTC
TRBJ1-5,many,TRBV6-1,.,15,CASRIGPYSNQPQHF,TGTGCCAGCAGAATAGGACCCTATAGCAATCAGCCCCAGCATTTT
TRBJ2-6,.,TRBV27,.,17,CASVVRAGFFGANFLTF,TGTGCCAGCGTGGTACGGGCAGGGTTCTTTGGGGCCAACTTCCTGACTTTC